This T cell receptor (beta chain) derives from a study of T cell responses to AZD1222 COVID-19 vaccine. Sequencing used immunoSEQ multiplex PCR; TCRdb keeps in-frame clones, though not all of them. The table lists 110,000 to 150,000 clones, over 85% of them singletons. V was clipped by 7 bases and J by 9 bases; unmatched bases: 14. The CDR3 extends over 16 amino acids. The germline V gene encodes CDR1 MGHRA and CDR2 YSYEKL. Sequencing was performed on peripheral blood, taken on day 0 of AZD1222 vaccination. The chain has TRBV4-1 and TRBJ2-1; TRBD2 aligns across 11 bases. The source of this sequence is an adult in good health. CDR3 region: CASKIIYSGRDVEQFF. The CDR3 nucleotides are TGCGCCAGCAAGATAATCTATAGCGGGAGGGATGTTGAGCAGTTCTTC.